Listed below are T cell receptor beta chains from one sample, sequenced in a study of blood T cell repertoires in COVID-19. Assay: immunoSEQ multiplex PCR; the TCRdb copy retains only in-frame clones and omits some. Altogether a few hundred thousand clones are present, about nine tenths being singletons, with the ten largest covering about 2%. Input material: PBMCs or T cells enriched from blood (not recorded which). The receptors derive from a woman in her fifties or sixties who had recovered from COVID-19. The conserved cysteine and the conserved F or W are not part of the CDR3 here. The listing skips clone size in some rows; elsewhere it reads once, few, many or a size class.

TRBV19,-,TRBJ1-2,ATALLQGQGSYGYT
TRBV27,-,TRBJ2-4,ASSFGLAGLGNIQY
TRBV11-2,-,TRBJ1-1,ASSLGRGAEAF
TRBV15,few,TRBJ2-7,ATSRDYQGVSYEQY
TRBV24-1,-,TRBJ2-7,ATSDSRPTGKYEQY
TRBV27,-,TRBJ1-5,ASQPLQGMGNQPQH
TRBV30,-,TRBJ1-6,AWTGRGLGNSPLH
TRBV10-2,-,TRBJ2-1,ASSGLAGSYNEQF
TRBV27,-,TRBJ1-6,ASSLWADYNSPLH
TRBV2,few,TRBJ2-3,ASGGRTGGTDTQY
TRBV11-3,-,TRBJ2-1,ASIKGGIYNEQF
TRBV19,once,TRBJ2-5,ASSIGTGKETQY
TRBV29-1,-,TRBJ1-3,SFPRRSGRNTIY
TRBV9,-,TRBJ2-1,ASSVDYFVAQDINEQF
TRBV4-2,-,TRBJ1-2,ASSQDGQGYGYT
TRBV4-1,-,TRBJ1-1,ASSQGTGGGVNTEAF
TRBV19,-,TRBJ1-1,ASSIQAGMNTEAF
TRBV7-9,few,TRBJ2-5,ASSPGTSGETQY
TRBV6-5,-,TRBJ2-5,ASSSTGTQETQY
TRBV24-1,few,TRBJ2-7,ATRQTANSYEQY
TRBV9,-,TRBJ1-2,ASTRSQGFLAAYT
TRBV3-1/TRBV3-2,-,TRBJ2-1,ASSQDPSGSNEQF
TRBV18,-,TRBJ1-4,ASSSLEEKLF
TRBV5-5,-,TRBJ1-2,ASSRDGTGTYGYT
TRBV19,-,TRBJ2-2,ASREGLDSTKGELF
TRBV11-2,few,TRBJ1-4,ASSLGVEKLF
TRBV6-6,-,TRBJ2-7,ASSYFSGSADEQY
TRBV27,few,TRBJ2-1,ASSSPSGSANEQF
TRBV7-9,-,TRBJ1-1,ASSQPQGVGSEAF
TRBV3-1/TRBV3-2,-,TRBJ1-2,ASSPETVYGYT
TRBV5-4,-,TRBJ2-7,ASRNTSGPSYEQY
TRBV5-1,-,TRBJ1-2,ASSQGTGEGYGYT
TRBV3-1/TRBV3-2,-,TRBJ1-2,ASSPGSSYGYT
TRBV7-9,-,TRBJ1-1,ASSKGQTNTEAF
TRBV13,-,TRBJ2-3,ASSPPQEEQGLTDTQY
TRBV6-5,-,TRBJ1-2,ASSYWTGYNYGYT
TRBV5-4,-,TRBJ2-2,ASSLETSAFTGELF
TRBV25-1,-,TRBJ1-2,ASSDSTGVFYGYT
TRBV27,-,TRBJ1-2,ATSGGGNGYT
TRBV6-5,-,TRBJ1-3,ASSWATGNTIY
TRBV7-9,-,TRBJ1-1,ASSLTGGTEAF
TRBV3-1/TRBV3-2,-,TRBJ2-5,ASSPSAVKGETQY
TRBV19,-,TRBJ1-5,ASTSTGGSNQPQH
TRBV12-3/TRBV12-4,-,TRBJ1-1,ASSFTLNTEAF
TRBV6-5,-,TRBJ1-1,ASSYSVSMNTEAF
TRBV29-1,-,TRBJ1-1,SVQRGTTEAF
TRBV11-2,-,TRBJ2-7,ASRSRPGQGGYEQY
TRBV19,-,TRBJ2-7,ASSIESAGFVREQY
TRBV7-3,few,TRBJ2-1,ASSTTSGGTNEQF